The clone carrying this TCR beta chain was counted a few times. Its antigen is unknown. The sample is drawn from a study of T-cell memory formation after mild COVID-19. On the study more broadly: TCR clusters were largely donor specific. The study's findings and limits: Researchers report contracting CD4+ clones mostly in CM and EM, with CD8+ clones in EMRA. Clones that shrank (day 15 to 85) were balanced CD4/CD8, whereas later expanders leaned CD4+.

The CDR3 runs to 15 residues. V shed 5 bases and J 0 bases; nucleotides not matched to a gene: 4. Germline CDR1 KGHDR, CDR2 SFDVKD. The authors produced TCR alpha and TCR beta cDNA libraries with sample barcodes and UMIs by 5'RACE using constant-segment primers. TCRdb ran MiXCR on the 5' RACE reads and lists one entry per CDR3 protein. This sample has about 170,000 distinct CDR3 sequences, with 13% found just once. The V gene is TRBV24-1, the J gene TRBJ2-3, with 7 bases that match TRBD1. The material sequenced was PBMCs or a T cell subset sorted from them (not recorded which). This TCR derives from a man aged 18 to 30 who had mild COVID-19 (a few samples of this study predate the infection). Cell type and time point are not known. CDR3 loop: CATSVGGSSTDTQYF. CDR3 in DNA: TGTGCCACCAGTGTAGGGGGCAGCAGCACAGATACGCAGTATTTT.